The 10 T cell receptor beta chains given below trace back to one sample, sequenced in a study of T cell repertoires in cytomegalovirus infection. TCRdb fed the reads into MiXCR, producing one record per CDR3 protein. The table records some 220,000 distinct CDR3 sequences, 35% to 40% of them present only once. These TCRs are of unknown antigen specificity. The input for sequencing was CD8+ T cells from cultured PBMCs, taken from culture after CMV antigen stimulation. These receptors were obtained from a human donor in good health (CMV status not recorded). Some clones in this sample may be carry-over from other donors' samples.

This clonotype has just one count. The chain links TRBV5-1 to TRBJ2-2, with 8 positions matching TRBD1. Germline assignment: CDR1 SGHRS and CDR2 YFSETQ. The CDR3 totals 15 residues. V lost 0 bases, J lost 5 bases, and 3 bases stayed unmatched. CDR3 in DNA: TGCGCCAGCAGCTTGGCACAGGGGGATACCGGGGAGCTGTTTTTT. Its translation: CASSLAQGDTGELFF.

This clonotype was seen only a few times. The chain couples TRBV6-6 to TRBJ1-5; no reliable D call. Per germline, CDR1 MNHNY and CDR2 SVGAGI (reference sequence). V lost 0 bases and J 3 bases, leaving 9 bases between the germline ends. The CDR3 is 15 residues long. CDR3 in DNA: TGTGCCAGCAGTTACTCGAACAGAAACAATCAGCCCCAGCATTTT. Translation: CASSYSNRNNQPQHF.

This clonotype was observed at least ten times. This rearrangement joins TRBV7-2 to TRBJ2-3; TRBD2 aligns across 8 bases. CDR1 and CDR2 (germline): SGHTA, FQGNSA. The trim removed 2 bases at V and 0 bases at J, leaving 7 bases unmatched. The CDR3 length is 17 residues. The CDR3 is CASSLRDSGVSTDTQYF. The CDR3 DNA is TGTGCCAGCAGCTTAAGGGATAGCGGGGTCAGCACAGATACGCAGTATTTT.

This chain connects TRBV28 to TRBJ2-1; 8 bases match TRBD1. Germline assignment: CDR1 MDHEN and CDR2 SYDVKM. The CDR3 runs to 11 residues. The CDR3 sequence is CAVTGGGEQFF. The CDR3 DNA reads TGTGCTGTAACAGGGGGTGGTGAGCAGTTCTTC.

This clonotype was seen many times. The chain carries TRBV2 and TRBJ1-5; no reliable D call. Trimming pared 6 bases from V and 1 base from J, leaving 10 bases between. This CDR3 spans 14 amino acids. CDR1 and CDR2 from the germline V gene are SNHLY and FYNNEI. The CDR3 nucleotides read TGTGCCAGCAGAAAGGCCTCAAGCAATCAGCCCCAGCATTTT. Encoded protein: CASRKASSNQPQHF.

The CDR3: CASSRGQTNTGELFF. The CDR3 region has the DNA TGTGCCAGCAGCCGTGGACAGACGAACACCGGGGAGCTGTTTTTT. The genes are TRBV28 and TRBJ2-2; D perhaps matches TRBD1 (6 bases). Germline CDR1 is MDHEN and CDR2 is SYDVKM. The germline V and J ends were trimmed by 6 bases and 0 bases, with 11 bases remaining between them. There are 15 residues in the CDR3. The whole variable domain, remainder taken from reference TRBV28 and TRBJ2-2, is DVKVTQSSRYLVKRTGEKVFLECVQDMDHENMFWYRQDPGLGLRLIYFSYDVKMKEKGDIPEGYSVSREKKERFSLILESASTNQTSMYLCASSRGQTNTGELFFGEGSRLTVL.

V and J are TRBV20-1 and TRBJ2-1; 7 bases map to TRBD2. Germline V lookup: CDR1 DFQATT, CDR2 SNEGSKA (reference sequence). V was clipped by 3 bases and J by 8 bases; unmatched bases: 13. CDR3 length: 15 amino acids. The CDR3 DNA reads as TGCAGTGCTAGGTCCCCACGGACTAGATCATATGAGCAGTTCTTC. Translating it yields CSARSPRTRSYEQFF.

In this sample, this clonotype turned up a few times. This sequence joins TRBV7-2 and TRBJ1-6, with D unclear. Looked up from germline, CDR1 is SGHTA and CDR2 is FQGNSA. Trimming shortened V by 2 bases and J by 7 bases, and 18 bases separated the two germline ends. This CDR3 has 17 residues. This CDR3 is CASSLNPGPTVNSPLHF. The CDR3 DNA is TGTGCCAGCAGCTTAAATCCGGGCCCCACAGTAAATTCACCCCTCCACTTT.

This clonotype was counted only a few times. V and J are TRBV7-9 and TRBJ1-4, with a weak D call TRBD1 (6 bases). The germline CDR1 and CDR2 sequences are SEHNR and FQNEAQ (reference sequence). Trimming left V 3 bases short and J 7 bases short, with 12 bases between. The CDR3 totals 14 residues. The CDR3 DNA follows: TGTGCCAGCAGCTTTACACAGGGCGGTGAAAAACTGTTTTTT. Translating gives CASSFTQGGEKLFF.

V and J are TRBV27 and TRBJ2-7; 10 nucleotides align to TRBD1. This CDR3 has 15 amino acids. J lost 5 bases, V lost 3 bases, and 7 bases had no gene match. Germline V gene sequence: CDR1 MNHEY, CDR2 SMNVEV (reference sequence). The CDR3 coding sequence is TGTGCCAGCAGTTTTTCCGGGACAGGGGCCCACGAGCAGTACTTC. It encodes CASSFSGTGAHEQYF.